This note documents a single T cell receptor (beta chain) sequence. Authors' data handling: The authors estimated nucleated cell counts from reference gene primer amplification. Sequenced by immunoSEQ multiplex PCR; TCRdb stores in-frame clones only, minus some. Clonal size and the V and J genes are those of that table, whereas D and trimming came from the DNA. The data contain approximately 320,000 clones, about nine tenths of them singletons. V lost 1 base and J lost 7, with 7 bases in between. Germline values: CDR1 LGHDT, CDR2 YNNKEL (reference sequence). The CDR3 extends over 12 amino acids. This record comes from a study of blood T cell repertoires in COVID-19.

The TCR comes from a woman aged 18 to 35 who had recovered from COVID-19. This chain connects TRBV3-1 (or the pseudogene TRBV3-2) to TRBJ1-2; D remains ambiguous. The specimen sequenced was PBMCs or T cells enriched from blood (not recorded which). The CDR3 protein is CASSQGASGYTF. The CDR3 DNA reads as TGTGCCAGCAGCCAAGGGGCCTCTGGCTACACCTTC.